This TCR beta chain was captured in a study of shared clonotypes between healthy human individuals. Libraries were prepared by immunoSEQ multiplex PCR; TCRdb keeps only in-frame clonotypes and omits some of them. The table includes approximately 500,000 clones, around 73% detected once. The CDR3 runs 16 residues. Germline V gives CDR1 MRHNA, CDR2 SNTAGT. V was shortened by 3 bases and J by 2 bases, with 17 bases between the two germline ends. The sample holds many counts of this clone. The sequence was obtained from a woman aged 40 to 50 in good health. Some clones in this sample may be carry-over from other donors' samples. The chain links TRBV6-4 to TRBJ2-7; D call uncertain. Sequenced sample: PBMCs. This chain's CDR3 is CASSEVEVMCPYEQYF. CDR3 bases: TGTGCCAGCAGTGAGGTAGAGGTAATGTGCCCCTACGAGCAGTACTTC.